Below, 24 T cell receptor beta chains from the same sample are listed, as sequenced in a study of shared clonotypes between healthy human individuals. Method: immunoSEQ multiplex PCR; TCRdb's copy keeps in-frame clones and lacks some. This table holds around 500,000 clones, over 60% found once. Sequences were obtained from PBMCs. The receptors stem from a woman aged 40 to 50 in good health. Some clones in this sample may be carry-over from other donors' samples.

V and J are TRBV7-9 and TRBJ2-7, with TRBD2 matching over 7 bases. From germline, CDR1 is SEHNR and CDR2 FQNEAQ (reference sequence). The CDR3 totals 13 residues. Trimming took 10 bases from V and 0 from J; bases not matched to a gene: 6. CDR3 nucleotides: TGTGCCATCACAAGCGGGGACTCCTACGAGCAGTACTTC. It encodes CAITSGDSYEQYF.

In this sample, this clone turned up many times. V and J are TRBV21-1 and TRBJ2-1; the tabulated D call, TRBD1, remains unverified against the DNA. TRBV21-1 is a pseudogene segment. The CDR3 sequence is 16 residues long. The chain's CDR3 is CASSNWGRDRNNEQFF. CDR3 DNA: TGTGCCAGCAGCAATTGGGGTCGGGACAGGAACAATGAGCAGTTCTTC.

The chain recombines TRBV9 with TRBJ1-3; no firm D call. Looked up from germline, CDR1 is SGDLS and CDR2 is YYNGEE. The CDR3 is 16 residues long. V shed 0 bases and J shed 1 base, with 11 bases lying between them. The CDR3 here is CASSVEVLSSGNTIYF. The CDR3 DNA sequence: TGTGCCAGCAGCGTAGAGGTCCTGTCGTCTGGAAACACCATATATTTT.

This chain connects TRBV6-5 to TRBJ1-1; TRBD1 matches 9 bases. V trimming: 6 bases; J trimming: 5 bases; junction bases outside the gene matches: 7. Germline V gives CDR1 MNHEY, CDR2 SVGAGI. The CDR3 covers 14 residues. This chain's CDR3 is CASSADRGRTEAFF. CDR3 coding DNA: TGTGCCAGCAGCGCAGACAGGGGGAGGACTGAAGCTTTCTTT.

With regard to this clone: It differs at one base from a far larger clone, so likely a read error. The V gene is TRBV2, the J gene TRBJ1-5; tentatively, D is TRBD1 (6 bases). This CDR3 is 13 amino acids long. Germline assignment: CDR1 SNHLY and CDR2 FYNNEI. CDR3 bases: TGTGCCAGCGGGACACTTAGCAATCGGCCCCAGCATTTT. Translating it yields CASGTLSNRPQHF.

The V call is TRBV19, the J call TRBJ2-3, with 8 bases that match TRBD1. The V segment lost 7 bases and the J segment 8 bases; nucleotides outside the gene matches: 14. Germline values: CDR1 LNHDA, CDR2 SQIVND (reference sequence). This CDR3 spans 15 amino acids. CDR3 in amino acids: CASTSDRDRRVTQYF. The CDR3 DNA is TGTGCCAGTACCTCGGACAGGGACCGGCGGGTTACGCAGTATTTT.

In this sample, this clone turned up a few times. The V gene is TRBV30, the J gene TRBJ2-5, with 8 nucleotides matching TRBD1. The J call may be faulty, since TRBJ2-7 better matches the DNA end. CDR3 length: 15 amino acids. The germline CDR1 and CDR2 sequences are GTSNPN and SVGIG (reference sequence). The CDR3 sequence: CAWSRPGGPPYEQYF. The DNA for the CDR3 is TGTGCCTGGAGTCGGCCAGGGGGCCCCCCCTACGAGCAGTACTTC.

V is TRBV18 and J is TRBJ1-1, with unresolved D. Germline assignment: CDR1 KGHSH and CDR2 LQKENI. The CDR3 loop spans 14 amino acids. Trimming cost V 3 bases and J 0 bases, with 8 bases left between them. Written as DNA, the CDR3 is TGTGCCAGCTCACCGAGGGTAGTGAACACTGAAGCTTTCTTT. Its protein product is CASSPRVVNTEAFF.

The chain joins TRBV30 to TRBJ2-2, with TRBD1 as a possible D gene (6 bases). This CDR3 is 14 amino acids long. The V end was cut by 2 bases, the J end by 7 bases, with 14 bases between. Germline V gives CDR1 GTSNPN, CDR2 SVGIG (reference sequence). CDR3 residues: CAWSPRPRGGELFF. The DNA for the CDR3 is TGTGCCTGGAGTCCCCGGCCCAGGGGCGGGGAGCTGTTTTTT.

The chain carries TRBV7-6 and TRBJ2-2; D perhaps matches TRBD1 (5 bases). The CDR3 spans 18 residues. Germline CDR1 reads SGHVS; CDR2 reads FNYEAQ. Trimming stripped 1 base from V and 2 bases from J, with 17 bases between. For the CDR3, the DNA is TGTGCCAGCAGCTTAGTAGGGGTAACGCTTTATAACACCGGGGAGCTGTTTTTT. Encoded protein: CASSLVGVTLYNTGELFF.

The rearrangement uses TRBV7-9 and TRBJ2-7; 10 nucleotides agree with TRBD2. V trimming: 0 bases; J trimming: 3 bases; junction bases outside the gene matches: 8. Germline CDR1 SEHNR, CDR2 FQNEAQ (reference sequence). The CDR3 loop spans 17 amino acids. This CDR3 is CASSLAGAASGSYEQYF. The CDR3 DNA reads as TGTGCCAGCAGCTTAGCCGGCGCGGCTAGCGGGAGCTACGAGCAGTACTTC.

The chain carries TRBV5-1 and TRBJ1-1, with a possible D match to TRBD1 (6 bases). Germline CDR1 is SGHRS and CDR2 is YFSETQ. The V end was cut by 0 bases, the J end by 4 bases, with 10 bases between. The CDR3 contains 14 residues. As DNA, the CDR3 is TGCGCCAGCAGCTTGGGTGGGGGCGGCACTGAAGCTTTCTTT. Translating gives CASSLGGGGTEAFF.

CDR3 protein: CASSSNRDPYNEQFF. DNA for the CDR3: TGTGCCAGCAGCTCAAACAGGGACCCATACAATGAGCAGTTCTTC. The V call is TRBV5-4, the J call TRBJ2-1, with D maybe TRBD1 (6 bases). V dropped 3 bases and J dropped 4 bases, with 14 bases sitting between them. The length of the CDR3 is 15 residues. Germline values: CDR1 SGHNT, CDR2 YYREEE (reference sequence).

The V gene is TRBV5-4, the J gene TRBJ2-1; TRBD2 agrees at 9 bases. Germline-derived CDR1 and CDR2 are SGHNT and YYREEE (reference sequence). The CDR3 is 16 residues long. J gave up 4 bases and V 0 bases, and 5 bases lay outside the gene matches. The CDR3 region is CASSLDASGVYNEQFF. As DNA, the CDR3 is TGTGCCAGCAGCTTGGACGCTAGCGGGGTTTACAATGAGCAGTTCTTC.

About this clone itself: A much bigger clone sits one base away, suggesting this may be a read error. No conserved phenylalanine or tryptophan is present at the end of the CDR3, so a read error is the likely explanation. The chain employs TRBV10-3 and TRBJ1-2; weak D call: TRBD1 (5 bases). CDR1 and CDR2 (germline): ENHRY, SYGVKD. This CDR3 is built from 12 residues. The V gene lost 8 bases and the J gene lost 8 bases, with 15 bases spanning the gap. The CDR3 nucleotides read TGTGCCATCGGGGCGGTTGGAGGAGGCTACACCCTC. It encodes CAIGAVGGGYTL.

The chain uses TRBV5-1 and TRBJ1-1, with 9 bases matching TRBD1. The length of the CDR3 is 16 residues. Germline V gives CDR1 SGHRS, CDR2 YFSETQ. V was pared by 4 bases and J by 7 bases, with 14 bases of the junction left unmatched. CDR3 DNA sequence: TGCGCCAGCAGCCCGGGTATGAGCCCGACAGGGGGTGAAGCTTTCTTT. Translating it yields CASSPGMSPTGGEAFF.

This chain uses TRBV6-1 with TRBJ2-7; D call uncertain. From germline, CDR1 is MNHNS and CDR2 SASEGT. There are 15 residues in the CDR3. Trimming pared 7 bases from V and 5 bases from J, leaving 21 bases between. CDR3 coding DNA: TGTGCCAGCACCGCCCCCCAAACCAACCGGAACGAGCAGTACTTC. Its protein is CASTAPQTNRNEQYF.

V gene TRBV7-8 combines with J gene TRBJ2-3, with a tentative D call TRBD1 (5 bases). The V and J ends lost 1 base and 4 bases respectively, with 15 bases between them. The CDR3 is made up of 16 amino acids. Germline V gene sequence: CDR1 SGHVS, CDR2 FQNEAQ. CDR3 protein: CASSLVGRAWADTQYF. The CDR3 DNA sequence: TGTGCCAGCAGCTTAGTTGGCAGGGCTTGGGCAGATACGCAGTATTTT.

The chain links TRBV5-4 to TRBJ2-5; TRBD2 matches 12 bases. With V trimmed by 3 bases and J by 0 bases, 0 bases remained unmatched. Germline V CDR1 and CDR2: SGHNT, YYREEE (reference sequence). This CDR3 contains 15 residues. DNA of the CDR3: TGTGCCAGCAGCTGGACTAGCGGGGACCAAGAGACCCAGTACTTC. Protein: CASSWTSGDQETQYF.

The chain links TRBV19 to TRBJ2-1, with D unresolved. Trimming stripped 5 bases from V and 7 bases from J, with 9 bases between. This CDR3 has 12 residues. From germline, CDR1 is LNHDA and CDR2 SQIVND (reference sequence). This CDR3 is CASSPYSNEQFF. CDR3 nucleotides: TGTGCCAGTAGTCCCTACTCTAATGAGCAGTTCTTC.

This clone came up a few times. V usage is TRBV5-1 and J usage is TRBJ2-1; 11 nucleotides line up with TRBD1. This CDR3 is 14 amino acids long. V was clipped by 4 bases and J by 9 bases; unmatched bases: 6. Germline lookup yields CDR1 SGHRS and CDR2 YFSETQ. The CDR3 nucleotides are TGCGCCAGCAGCCTGGGACAGGGGGAGGGTGAGCAGTTCTTC. Its protein is CASSLGQGEGEQFF.

The J gene is TRBJ1-4, the V gene TRBV28; 8 positions match TRBD1. Germline loops: CDR1 MDHEN, CDR2 SYDVKM. The CDR3 is made up of 17 amino acids. J gave up 3 bases and V 5 bases, and 11 bases lay outside the gene matches. The CDR3 here is CASSGGGQASSNEKLFF. The CDR3 DNA is TGTGCCAGCAGTGGGGGGGGACAGGCCTCTTCTAATGAAAAACTGTTTTTT. Supplemented by reference TRBV28 and TRBJ1-4, the full variable domain reads DVKVTQSSRYLVKRTGEKVFLECVQDMDHENMFWYRQDPGLGLRLIYFSYDVKMKEKGDIPEGYSVSREKKERFSLILESASTNQTSMYLCASSGGGQASSNEKLFFGSGTQLSVL.

The chain links TRBV27 to TRBJ1-1; D unclear. The CDR3 sequence is 17 residues long. Trimming removed 0 bases at V and 5 bases at J, with 19 bases between. Germline-derived CDR1 and CDR2 are MNHEY and SMNVEV (reference sequence). In DNA form, the CDR3 reads TGTGCCAGCAGTTTATCCTGGACTGGCCGTCGGTGGACTGAAGCTTTCTTT. Residues: CASSLSWTGRRWTEAFF.

The chain couples TRBV5-1 to TRBJ1-3, with 10 bases that match TRBD1. Germline V CDR1 and CDR2: SGHRS, YFSETQ. This CDR3 contains 16 residues. Trimming at V came to 4 bases and at J to 4 bases, leaving 8 bases not matched to a gene. The CDR3 protein is CASSPRDRGSGNTIYF. The DNA of the CDR3 is TGCGCCAGCAGCCCCAGGGACAGGGGTTCCGGAAACACCATATATTTT.